These 10 T cell receptor beta chains share one sample of origin, sequenced in a study of PD-1 blockade in classical Hodgkin lymphoma. The time point was: cycle 4 day 1 (C4D1), after less than seven weeks of nivolumab. Relapses following autologous stem cell transplantation were seen in all patients, with brentuximab vedotin exposure varying. Assay: immunoSEQ multiplex PCR; the TCRdb copy retains only in-frame clones and omits some. The repertoire holds about 23,000 clones, with approximately 90% as singletons. The material was peripheral blood mononuclear cells (PBMCs), obtained before the fourth cycle of nivolumab. Source of these receptors: a human donor with classical Hodgkin lymphoma.

V usage is TRBV6-6 and J usage is TRBJ1-2, with 8 positions matching TRBD1. The CDR3 extends over 16 amino acids. The junction had 5 bases not matched to a gene; V was cut back by 2 bases and J by 0 bases. Germline V lookup: CDR1 MNHNY, CDR2 SVGAGI (reference sequence). The CDR3 reads CASSYPDRVSNYGYTF. The CDR3 DNA is TGTGCCAGCAGTTACCCGGACAGGGTTTCTAACTATGGCTACACCTTC.

The chain has TRBV6-6 and TRBJ1-5; tentatively, D is TRBD1 (5 bases). CDR1 and CDR2 from the germline V gene are MNHNY and SVGAGI (reference sequence). The length of the CDR3 is 16 residues. The V end lost 3 bases, the J end lost 4 bases, and 16 bases lay between the germline ends. DNA of the CDR3: TGTGCCAGCAGTTATCGACCAGGGATAGGAAATCAGCCCCAGCATTTT. It specifies CASSYRPGIGNQPQHF.

The chain carries TRBV19 and TRBJ2-7; D ambiguous. V lost 8 bases, J lost 4 bases, and 15 bases lay in between. This CDR3 comprises 13 residues. CDR1 is LNHDA and CDR2 is SQIVND in the germline V gene (reference sequence). The CDR3 DNA reads TGTGCCAGTTCACGAGTTTATAATTACGAGCAGTACTTC. Residues: CASSRVYNYEQYF.

The genes are TRBV29-1 and TRBJ2-1; TRBD2 matches at 8 bases. This CDR3 region has 16 residues. The germline V gene encodes CDR1 SQVTM and CDR2 ANQGSEA. J lost 3 bases, V lost 2 bases, and 9 bases had no gene match. CDR3 in amino acids: CSVEPIREGRYNEQFF. As DNA, the CDR3 is TGCAGCGTTGAACCTATCCGGGAGGGACGCTACAATGAGCAGTTCTTC.

This sequence joins TRBV27 and TRBJ2-3; D not resolved. CDR1 is MNHEY, CDR2 SMNVEV, per germline (reference sequence). The CDR3 runs to 13 residues. Trimming removed 2 bases from V and 4 bases from J, with 7 bases in between. CDR3 amino acids: CASSLGFPDTQYF. The CDR3, as DNA: TGTGCCAGCAGTTTAGGGTTCCCAGATACGCAGTATTTT.

The genes are TRBV18 and TRBJ2-7; possible D gene TRBD1, 6 bases. The germline CDR1 and CDR2 sequences are KGHSH and LQKENI. The CDR3 sequence is 15 residues long. V gave up 3 bases and J gave up 3 bases, with 15 bases separating them. The CDR3 DNA reads as TGTGCCAGCTCACCCGACAGGCCCCTACTCTACGAGCAGTACTTC. It translates to CASSPDRPLLYEQYF.

The rearrangement uses TRBV5-4 and TRBJ2-5; either TRBD1 or TRBD2 may fit D (5 bases each). Germline values: CDR1 SGHNT, CDR2 YYREEE (reference sequence). The CDR3 covers 14 residues. The V end lost 2 bases, the J end lost 3 bases, and 11 bases lay between the germline ends. CDR3 DNA: TGTGCCAGCAGCTTAGGGACCGACAAAGAGACCCAGTACTTC. Its translation is CASSLGTDKETQYF.

J is TRBJ1-3 and V is TRBV18; no firm D call. The CDR3 is 16 amino acids. In germline, CDR1 is KGHSH, CDR2 LQKENI. The V and J ends lost 3 bases and 2 bases respectively, with 14 bases between them. DNA for the CDR3: TGTGCCAGCTCACCTACCACCAATGTGCCTGGAAACACCATATATTTT. Its translation: CASSPTTNVPGNTIYF.

This clone occurred once. The V gene is TRBV13, the J gene TRBJ2-5, with D perhaps TRBD1 (6 bases). CDR3 length: 14 amino acids. The V and J ends lost 5 bases and 3 bases respectively, with 13 bases between them. The germline V gene encodes CDR1 PRHDT and CDR2 FYEKMQ (reference sequence). In DNA form, the CDR3 reads TGTGCCAGCAGCCTAGATACAGGGAAAGAGACCCAGTACTTC. This translates into CASSLDTGKETQYF. The entire variable domain, with the rest obtained from reference TRBV13 and TRBJ2-5, is as follows: AAGVIQSPRHLIKEKRETATLKCYPIPRHDTVYWYQQGPGQDPQFLISFYEKMQSDKGSIPDRFSAQQFSDYHSELNMSSLELGDSALYFCASSLDTGKETQYFGPGTRLLVL.

The V gene is TRBV5-1, the J gene TRBJ2-1; 10 bases agree with TRBD2. Trimming at V came to 4 bases and at J to 6 bases, leaving 7 bases not matched to a gene. Germline V gives CDR1 SGHRS, CDR2 YFSETQ. This CDR3 has 15 residues. DNA for the CDR3: TGCGCCAGCAGCCTTGGGACTAGCGCTGGCAATGAGCAGTTCTTC. Amino acid sequence: CASSLGTSAGNEQFF.